A single sample is the source of the 26 T cell receptor beta chains below, sequenced in a study of T cell responses to AZD1222 COVID-19 vaccine. TCRdb keeps only in-frame clones here, not all; method: immunoSEQ multiplex PCR. The sample lists roughly 140,000 clones, roughly 89% occurring once. Sequenced here: peripheral blood, sampled on day 0 of AZD1222 vaccination. These receptors all stem from an adult in good health.

The J gene is TRBJ1-4, the V gene TRBV28, with 8 bases identical to TRBD1. This CDR3 spans 14 amino acids. Trimming took 5 bases from V and 4 from J; bases not matched to a gene: 3. From germline, CDR1 is MDHEN and CDR2 SYDVKM. The DNA of the CDR3 is TGTGCCAGCAGTCCGACAGGGGATAATGAAAAACTGTTTTTT. Amino acid sequence: CASSPTGDNEKLFF.

The CDR3 DNA sequence: TGTGCCAGCAGTCAGAACAGGGGCTTGTCCTACGAGCAGTACTTC. Protein product: CASSQNRGLSYEQYF. The chain combines TRBV27 with TRBJ2-7, with 7 bases matching TRBD1. Germline loops: CDR1 MNHEY, CDR2 SMNVEV (reference sequence). V gave up 5 bases and J gave up 1 base; unmatched junction bases: 8. The CDR3 spans 15 residues.

The V and J genes are TRBV9 and TRBJ2-7; no clear D gene. Germline loops: CDR1 SGDLS, CDR2 YYNGEE. V lost 0 bases, J lost 6 bases, and 13 bases lay in between. This CDR3 region has 14 residues. CDR3 residues: CASSVGYLPGEQYF. The CDR3 DNA follows: TGTGCCAGCAGCGTAGGCTACCTCCCAGGCGAGCAGTACTTC.

The rearrangement uses TRBV6-5 and TRBJ2-3, with D perhaps given as TRBD1 or TRBD2 (6 bases each). This CDR3 spans 13 amino acids. The germline V gene has CDR1 MNHEY and CDR2 SVGAGI. Trimming pared 0 bases from V and 7 bases from J, leaving 8 bases between. CDR3: CASSYSGGHTQYF. The CDR3 DNA reads TGTGCCAGCAGTTACTCGGGGGGCCATACGCAGTATTTT.

This chain connects TRBV19 to TRBJ2-7, with 11 bases identical to TRBD2. The CDR3 loop spans 15 amino acids. CDR1 and CDR2 from the germline V gene are LNHDA and SQIVND (reference sequence). V shed 3 bases and J 3 bases; nucleotides not matched to a gene: 4. This CDR3 reads CASSMTSGTYYEQYF. Written as DNA, the CDR3 is TGTGCCAGTAGTATGACTAGCGGGACCTACTACGAGCAGTACTTC.

CDR3 sequence (DNA): TGTGCCAGCAGCGGCGGGACTAGCGGTTCCTACGAGCAGTACTTC. This codes for CASSGGTSGSYEQYF. The V gene is TRBV9, the J gene TRBJ2-7, with TRBD2 matching over 11 bases. Germline V gene lookup returns CDR1 SGDLS and CDR2 YYNGEE. The CDR3 loop spans 15 amino acids. The V and J ends lost 3 bases and 1 base, in that order; junction bases with no gene match: 3.

This sequence joins TRBV5-1 and TRBJ2-5; unclear D gene. The V and J ends lost 4 bases and 2 bases respectively, with 6 bases between them. The CDR3 contains 12 residues. Germline V gene lookup returns CDR1 SGHRS and CDR2 YFSETQ. The CDR3 DNA reads TGCGCCAGCAGCGTCGTTCAAGAGACCCAGTACTTC. Protein: CASSVVQETQYF.

V and J are TRBV29-1 and TRBJ2-1; TRBD2 matches at 8 bases. Germline V gene lookup returns CDR1 SQVTM and CDR2 ANQGSEA. V lost 6 bases, J lost 3 bases, and 7 bases stayed unmatched. This CDR3 has 14 amino acids. CDR3 residues: CSVISGGLYNEQFF. In DNA, the CDR3 is TGCAGCGTCATAAGCGGGGGCCTCTACAATGAGCAGTTCTTC.

The chain has TRBV6-1 and TRBJ1-2; unclear D gene. Trimming removed 5 bases at V and 4 bases at J, with 11 bases between. This CDR3 spans 13 amino acids. Germline CDR1 and CDR2: MNHNS and SASEGT. CDR3 protein: CASSPLRTYGYTF. The CDR3 nucleotides are TGTGCCAGCAGTCCCCTACGAACCTATGGCTACACCTTC.

The V and J genes are TRBV7-3 and TRBJ2-1; no clear D gene. This CDR3 has 14 amino acids. In germline, CDR1 is SGHTA, CDR2 FQGTGA. V was cut by 5 bases and J by 4 bases, with 12 bases left in between. CDR3 nucleotides: TGTGCCAGCAGCCCGGCGGCGCCATACAATGAGCAGTTCTTC. Its protein product is CASSPAAPYNEQFF.

V and J are TRBV1 and TRBJ2-1. TRBV1 is a pseudogene segment. The CDR3 has 18 amino acids. CDR3 residues: CTSSQALEGAGRYNEQFF. The CDR3 region has the DNA TGCACCAGCAGCCAAGCTCTAGAAGGAGCAGGAAGGTACAATGAGCAGTTCTTC.

The V gene is TRBV11-2, the J gene TRBJ2-3, with 10 bases matching TRBD1. The V gene end was trimmed by 1 base and the J gene end by 1 base; junction bases not matched to a gene: 5. Germline CDR1 is SGHAT and CDR2 is FQNNGV. The CDR3 runs 17 residues. CDR3 in amino acids: CASSLVAGTGGTDTQYF. DNA for the CDR3: TGTGCCAGCAGCTTAGTCGCCGGGACAGGGGGCACAGATACGCAGTATTTT.

The chain combines TRBV27 with TRBJ2-3, with a weak D call TRBD1 (7 bases). Germline V lookup: CDR1 MNHEY, CDR2 SMNVEV (reference sequence). The V end lost 7 bases, the J end lost 3 bases, and 20 bases lay between the germline ends. There are 16 residues in the CDR3. The CDR3 nucleotides are TGTGCCAGCACCGTCTCAGGGGGGTCTCGGACAGATACGCAGTATTTT. As protein: CASTVSGGSRTDTQYF.

V and J are TRBV7-2 and TRBJ1-2, with 8 bases that match TRBD1. This CDR3 contains 15 residues. The germline V gene encodes CDR1 SGHTA and CDR2 FQGNSA. The V and J ends lost 5 bases and 5 bases, in that order; junction bases with no gene match: 10. The CDR3 nucleotides read TGTGCCAGCAGCCCCCGTACAGGGGGGCGGTATGGCTACACCTTC. Its translation: CASSPRTGGRYGYTF.

This chain links TRBV2 with TRBJ2-7, with D maybe TRBD1 (6 bases). CDR3 size: 13 residues. Germline CDR1 is SNHLY and CDR2 is FYNNEI. The ends were cut back, 5 bases at V and 6 bases at J, with 14 bases in the middle. CDR3 sequence reads: CASSSGTRGEQYF. The CDR3 DNA follows: TGTGCCAGCAGTTCCGGGACACGTGGCGAGCAGTACTTC.

The chain recombines TRBV2 with TRBJ2-7; TRBD1 aligns across 9 bases. Germline lookup yields CDR1 SNHLY and CDR2 FYNNEI. This CDR3 contains 14 residues. The ends lost 5 bases at V and 3 bases at J; junction bases unmatched: 5. The CDR3: CASSKDRGRYEQYF. The CDR3 DNA reads TGTGCCAGCAGTAAGGACAGGGGACGCTACGAGCAGTACTTC. Combining the CDR3 with reference TRBV2 and TRBJ2-7 gives the whole variable domain EPEVTQTPSHQVTQMGQEVILRCVPISNHLYFYWYRQILGQKVEFLVSFYNNEISEKSEIFDDQFSVERPDGSNFTLKIRSTKLEDSAMYFCASSKDRGRYEQYFGPGTRLTVT.

The chain carries TRBV4-1 and TRBJ1-4; maybe TRBD1 (6 bases). Germline V lookup: CDR1 MGHRA, CDR2 YSYEKL. CDR3 length equals 17 residues. V lost 0 bases and J 8 bases, leaving 19 bases between the germline ends. The CDR3 region is CASSQDPDRGQGEKLFF. DNA of the CDR3: TGCGCCAGCAGCCAAGATCCCGACCGGGGGCAGGGCGAAAAACTGTTTTTT.

This clone was found a few times. This sample also contains other DNA sequences that code for the same CDR3. The V call is TRBV5-4, the J call TRBJ2-2; D is unresolved. V was shortened by 0 bases and J by 2 bases, with 5 bases between the two germline ends. The CDR3 has 14 residues. CDR1 is SGHNT and CDR2 is YYREEE in the germline V gene (reference sequence). The CDR3 nucleotides read TGTGCCAGCAGCTTGGCGGGTAACACCGGGGAGCTGTTTTTT. Translated: CASSLAGNTGELFF.

The chain links TRBV7-9 to TRBJ2-7; 7 bases are a match to TRBD2. The germline V gene encodes CDR1 SEHNR and CDR2 FQNEAQ (reference sequence). J lost 6 bases, V lost 1 base, and 6 bases had no gene match. The CDR3 sequence is 14 residues long. The CDR3 region has the DNA TGTGCCAGCAGCTTAGGGGGAGGGCCGGGCGAGCAGTACTTC. Encoded protein: CASSLGGGPGEQYF.

The chain links TRBV6-1 to TRBJ2-3; no clear D gene. Trimming removed 2 bases at V and 7 bases at J, with 10 bases between. The CDR3 covers 13 residues. Per the germline V gene, CDR1 is MNHNS and CDR2 is SASEGT. The DNA for the CDR3 is TGTGCCAGCAGTGAACCCGGCCTTTATACGCAGTATTTT. It translates to CASSEPGLYTQYF.

The chain combines TRBV4-1 with TRBJ2-5; D may be TRBD2 (6 bases). The V end was cut by 4 bases, the J end by 0 bases, with 12 bases between. This CDR3 has 15 residues. Germline V gene data show CDR1 as MGHRA and CDR2 as YSYEKL. The CDR3, as DNA: TGCGCCAGCAGCCGGGGTGGAGGGGACCAAGAGACCCAGTACTTC. Translating it yields CASSRGGGDQETQYF.

The chain uses TRBV4-1 and TRBJ1-3, with D tentatively TRBD1 (6 bases). Trimming pared 5 bases from V and 4 bases from J, leaving 18 bases between. The CDR3 extends over 16 amino acids. Germline V gene data show CDR1 as MGHRA and CDR2 as YSYEKL. CDR3 sequence: CASSIQATGMGNTIYF. CDR3 coding DNA: TGCGCCAGCAGCATTCAAGCTACAGGGATGGGAAACACCATATATTTT.

This chain connects TRBV13 to TRBJ2-6; 11 nucleotides line up with TRBD1. Germline V lookup: CDR1 PRHDT, CDR2 FYEKMQ (reference sequence). This CDR3 comprises 20 residues. V lost 3 bases to trimming and J lost 2 bases; unmatched junction nucleotides: 12. This chain's CDR3 is CASSFLPGTGGSAGANVLTF. The CDR3 nucleotides read TGTGCCAGCAGCTTTTTACCCGGGACAGGGGGGTCGGCTGGGGCCAACGTCCTGACTTTC.

The chain employs TRBV6-4 and TRBJ2-1; 7 bases fit TRBD1. Losses at the gene ends were 2 bases for V and 12 bases for J; bases not matched to a gene: 10. Germline V CDR1 and CDR2: MRHNA, SNTAGT. The CDR3 consists of 14 residues. CDR3 DNA sequence: TGTGCCAGCAGTGACATAAGGTCCGGGACAGCGCAGTTCTTC. It translates to CASSDIRSGTAQFF.

This clone has more than one count but fewer than ten. The rearrangement joins TRBV4-1 to TRBJ2-1; TRBD2 matches at 10 bases. The CDR3 contains 15 residues. The V gene end was trimmed by 6 bases and the J gene end by 7 bases; junction bases not matched to a gene: 9. Germline CDR1 MGHRA, CDR2 YSYEKL. The DNA for the CDR3 is TGCGCCAGCAGAAGAGGGCTAGCGGGAGAGAATGAGCAGTTCTTC. This sequence encodes CASRRGLAGENEQFF.

The J gene is TRBJ1-5, the V gene TRBV6-5, with TRBD1 matching over 10 bases. Losses at the gene ends were 2 bases for V and 6 bases for J; bases not matched to a gene: 1. CDR1 and CDR2 from the germline V gene are MNHEY and SVGAGI. The CDR3 sequence is 14 residues long. CDR3 loop: CASSYDRGRQPQHF. In nucleotides, the CDR3 is TGTGCCAGCAGTTACGACAGGGGGCGTCAGCCCCAGCATTTT.